These 6 T cell receptor beta chains were all obtained from the same sample, sequenced in a study of T cells expressing NK-cell markers. TCRdb re-called the 5' RACE reads; every CDR3 protein appears as one record, without DNA. The table lists about 550,000 distinct CDR3 sequences. The sequencing input was blood T cells: a sorted CD56 or NKG2C T cell subset, CD4+ or CD8+ T cells, or bulk PBMC T cells (not recorded which). The receptors derive from a man aged 18-30 years in good health.

V usage is TRBV4-2 and J usage is TRBJ2-1; the D gene TCRdb calls, TRBD2, cannot be checked with no DNA. The V gene's germline CDR1 is LGHNA and CDR2 YNFKEQ. The CDR3 runs to 17 residues. CDR3 residues: CASSQESTSDGYNEQFF.

The chain recombines TRBV7-2 with TRBJ1-4. Germline CDR1 reads SGHTA; CDR2 reads FQGNSA. CDR3 size: 13 residues. The CDR3 spells CASSSSPNEKLFF.

The chain combines TRBV29-1 with TRBJ1-1; TCRdb's D call of TRBD1 is untestable without DNA. CDR1 SQVTM and CDR2 ANQGSEA come from the germline V gene. This CDR3 has 15 residues. CDR3: CSVEWTGGEDTEAFF.

This sequence joins TRBV10-3 and TRBJ2-3; TCRdb's D gene call, TRBD2, goes unchecked for lack of DNA. The CDR3 covers 15 residues. Germline assignment: CDR1 ENHRY and CDR2 SYGVKD. The CDR3 loop is CAITQAGLNTDTQYF.

V gene TRBV12-5 combines with J gene TRBJ2-1. This CDR3 is 15 amino acids long. Germline loops: CDR1 LGHNT, CDR2 FRNRAP. CDR3 loop: CASGLGRNPHNEQFF.

The V call is TRBV2, the J call TRBJ2-7. The CDR3 totals 12 residues. Germline V gene lookup returns CDR1 SNHLY and CDR2 FYNNEI. CDR3 amino acids: CASSTTPYEQYF.